Listed here are 17 T cell receptor beta chains from one sample, sequenced in a study of T cells in Graves' hyperthyroidism and ophthalmopathy. TCR beta CDR3 region amplification was performed from RNA transcripts. When the TCR CDR3 underwent first-round RT-PCR, the HTBI primer set was used. TCRdb recomputed calls from the multiplex PCR reads with MiXCR, one row per CDR3 protein. The sample contains 300,000 to 500,000 distinct CDR3 sequences, 14% to 15% of which appear only once. Input material: blood. Every receptor here comes from a woman younger than 45 with Graves' hyperthyroidism.

This clonotype was seen only a few times. The rearrangement joins TRBV7-2 to TRBJ1-1; unclear D gene. CDR3 size: 11 residues. Germline CDR1 reads SGHTA; CDR2 reads FQGNSA. V was pared by 1 base and J by 8 bases, with 5 bases between. CDR3 nucleotides: TGTGCCAGCAGCTTAGGCTGGGAAGCTTTCTTT. This translates into CASSLGWEAFF.

In its sample, this clonotype was seen many times. CDR3 in DNA: TGTGCCAGCGTGCAGGGGGCCGAGAATGAGCAGTTCTTC. It translates to CASVQGAENEQFF. The chain couples TRBV6-1 to TRBJ2-1, with TRBD1 matching over 8 bases. The CDR3 has 13 residues. The J segment lost 7 bases and the V segment lost 8 bases, leaving 7 bases of the junction unmatched. Germline V gene lookup returns CDR1 MNHNS and CDR2 SASEGT.

Note on this clonotype: It may be a read error: a sequence one base away is much more abundant. The chain couples TRBV3-1 to TRBJ2-1; TRBD2 agrees at 7 bases. CDR1 LGHDT and CDR2 YNNKEL come from the germline V gene (reference sequence). The CDR3 is 15 amino acids. V was clipped by 6 bases and J by 0 bases; unmatched bases: 5. The CDR3 loop reads CASRPRGNSYNEQFF. CDR3 bases: TGTGCCAGCAGGCCGCGGGGGAACTCCTACAATGAGCAGTTCTTC.

The chain has TRBV29-1 and TRBJ1-1; D gene uncertain. In germline, CDR1 is SQVTM, CDR2 ANQGSEA. This CDR3 has 8 residues. V lost 6 bases and J lost 7, with 3 bases in between. The CDR3 reads CSVNEAFF. DNA of the CDR3: TGCAGCGTGAATGAAGCTTTCTTT.

This clonotype was counted only a few times. This chain uses TRBV27 with TRBJ2-1, with 11 bases that match TRBD2. V lost 0 bases to trimming and J lost 3 bases; unmatched junction nucleotides: 4. The CDR3 has 17 amino acids. Germline V gene lookup returns CDR1 MNHEY and CDR2 SMNVEV (reference sequence). Here the CDR3 DNA reads TGTGCCAGCAGTTTATCAGGGACTAGCGGAATCTACAATGAGCAGTTCTTC. As protein: CASSLSGTSGIYNEQFF.

V is TRBV19 and J is TRBJ2-7, with 9 bases that match TRBD1. V trimming: 4 bases; J trimming: 2 bases; junction bases outside the gene matches: 3. This CDR3 has 14 amino acids. Per the germline V gene, CDR1 is LNHDA and CDR2 is SQIVND (reference sequence). CDR3 DNA sequence: TGTGCCAGTAGTACGACAGGGGGGACCTACGAGCAGTACTTC. This translates into CASSTTGGTYEQYF.

J is TRBJ2-1 and V is TRBV11-2, with TRBD2 matching over 11 bases. Germline trimming cut 9 bases from V and 1 base from J; bases unmatched to any gene: 5. The CDR3 is 15 amino acids. Germline V gene sequence: CDR1 SGHAT, CDR2 FQNNGV. CDR3 coding DNA: TGTGCCAGTACACTAGCGGGAGTATCCTACAATGAGCAGTTCTTC. It codes for CASTLAGVSYNEQFF.

This clonotype was found a few times. A junction end diverges from the germline sequence, so it may reflect a read error. The chain couples TRBV27 to TRBJ2-4, with a tentative D call TRBD1 (5 bases). Germline CDR1 is MNHEY and CDR2 is SMNVEV (reference sequence). The length of the CDR3 is 12 residues. CDR3 bases: TGTGCCACCACAGGAGCCCAAAACATTCAGTACTTC. It codes for CATTGAQNIQYF.

This clonotype was counted only a few times. The chain recombines TRBV11-2 with TRBJ2-5, with D possibly matching TRBD2 (5 bases). The germline gives CDR1 SGHAT, CDR2 FQNNGV. The CDR3 is made up of 15 amino acids. Trimming shortened V by 5 bases and J by 5 bases, and 18 bases separated the two germline ends. CDR3 DNA: TGTGCCAGCAGCCCCGAGGGCCTCCGGGTGGAGACCCAGTACTTC. This translates into CASSPEGLRVETQYF.

This clonotype appeared many times. The chain uses TRBV2 and TRBJ1-4, with D possibly TRBD1 on 6 matching bases. The germline CDR1 and CDR2 sequences are SNHLY and FYNNEI. The CDR3 contains 14 residues. The V gene lost 1 base and the J gene lost 5 bases, with 8 bases spanning the gap. The CDR3 DNA reads as TGTGCCAGCAGTGAAGACAGGGCCAATGAAAAACTGTTTTTT. Its translation is CASSEDRANEKLFF.

The sample holds a few counts of this clonotype. V usage is TRBV29-1 and J usage is TRBJ2-7; D may correspond to TRBD1 or TRBD2 (6 bases each). CDR1 and CDR2 (germline): SQVTM, ANQGSEA. Trimming took 3 bases from V and 10 from J, leaving 16 bases between them. The CDR3 runs to 12 residues. CDR3 amino acids: CSVETGGLRQYF. DNA of the CDR3: TGCAGCGTTGAGACAGGTGGACTACGACAGTACTTC.

This clonotype was counted only a few times. A much bigger clone sits one base away, suggesting this may be a read error. V usage is TRBV18 and J usage is TRBJ2-1, with D possibly being TRBD2 (6 bases). This CDR3 has 16 amino acids. The germline CDR1 and CDR2 sequences are KGHSH and LQKENI. CDR3 nucleotide sequence: TGTGCCAGCTCACCACCCCTAGCGCAAAGTTACAATGAGCAGTCCTTC. Residues: CASSPPLAQSYNEQSF.

This clonotype was counted ten times or more. The J gene is TRBJ2-5, the V gene TRBV18; no clear D. The CDR3 is 16 amino acids. Germline V lookup: CDR1 KGHSH, CDR2 LQKENI. V was shortened by 4 bases and J by 0 bases, with 15 bases between the two germline ends. The CDR3 here is CASSLDDGSYQETQYF. The CDR3 region has the DNA TGTGCCAGCTCACTCGACGATGGATCGTACCAAGAGACCCAGTACTTC. The full variable domain, completed using reference TRBV18 and TRBJ2-5, is NAGVMQNPRHLVRRRGQEARLRCSPMKGHSHVYWYRQLPEEGLKFMVYLQKENIIDESGMPKERFSAEFPKEGPSILRIQQVVRGDSAAYFCASSLDDGSYQETQYFGPGTRLLVL.

V usage is TRBV7-9 and J usage is TRBJ2-1; 9 bases line up with TRBD2. Per germline, CDR1 SEHNR and CDR2 FQNEAQ (reference sequence). The CDR3 is made up of 19 amino acids. J gave up 1 base and V 5 bases, and 15 bases lay outside the gene matches. In nucleotides, the CDR3 is TGTGCCAGCAGCCAAGATCTCACTAGCGGGCCACTATCCTACAATGAGCAGTTCTTC. This codes for CASSQDLTSGPLSYNEQFF.

The chain couples TRBV29-1 to TRBJ1-1; D uncertain. Germline CDR1 SQVTM, CDR2 ANQGSEA. The CDR3 loop spans 11 amino acids. V lost 5 bases and J lost 2, with 6 bases in between. In nucleotides, the CDR3 is TGCAGCGTTTACGGTAACACTGAAGCTTTCTTT. It specifies CSVYGNTEAFF.

The chain couples TRBV20-1 to TRBJ2-3; 8 bases fit TRBD1. CDR3 length: 14 amino acids. V shed 5 bases, J shed 1 base, and the junction held 5 bases outside the gene matches. Germline CDR1 DFQATT, CDR2 SNEGSKA (reference sequence). The CDR3 here is CSAETGGGTDTQYF. CDR3 nucleotides: TGCAGTGCTGAAACAGGGGGAGGCACAGATACGCAGTATTTT.

This clonotype has more than one count but fewer than ten. The chain has TRBV27 and TRBJ2-2, with unresolved D. The ends were cut back, 3 bases at V and 0 bases at J, with 14 bases in the middle. This CDR3 is 17 amino acids long. The germline V gene encodes CDR1 MNHEY and CDR2 SMNVEV (reference sequence). The CDR3 is CASSFEWVGANTGELFF. The CDR3 DNA sequence: TGTGCCAGCAGTTTTGAGTGGGTTGGTGCGAACACCGGGGAGCTGTTTTTT.